This entry features one T cell receptor (beta chain) sequence. CDR1 and CDR2 (germline): MRHNA, SNTAGT. Trimming cost V 6 bases and J 3 bases; bases outside gene matches: 3. This CDR3 is built from 14 residues. This table comes from immunoSEQ multiplex PCR, and its TCRdb copy is limited to in-frame clones, with some not included. The sample lists roughly 120,000 clones, 80% to 95% occurring once. The data belong to a study of T cell changes during pregnancy in multiple sclerosis. The sample was peripheral blood, taken in the third trimester of pregnancy. V usage is TRBV6-4 and J usage is TRBJ2-3; TRBD2 aligns across 10 bases. This receptor was obtained from a female donor with multiple sclerosis, enrolled in a pregnancy study. This chain's CDR3 is CASSPGLATDTQYF. CDR3 nucleotide sequence: TGTGCCAGCAGCCCGGGACTAGCGACAGATACGCAGTATTTT.